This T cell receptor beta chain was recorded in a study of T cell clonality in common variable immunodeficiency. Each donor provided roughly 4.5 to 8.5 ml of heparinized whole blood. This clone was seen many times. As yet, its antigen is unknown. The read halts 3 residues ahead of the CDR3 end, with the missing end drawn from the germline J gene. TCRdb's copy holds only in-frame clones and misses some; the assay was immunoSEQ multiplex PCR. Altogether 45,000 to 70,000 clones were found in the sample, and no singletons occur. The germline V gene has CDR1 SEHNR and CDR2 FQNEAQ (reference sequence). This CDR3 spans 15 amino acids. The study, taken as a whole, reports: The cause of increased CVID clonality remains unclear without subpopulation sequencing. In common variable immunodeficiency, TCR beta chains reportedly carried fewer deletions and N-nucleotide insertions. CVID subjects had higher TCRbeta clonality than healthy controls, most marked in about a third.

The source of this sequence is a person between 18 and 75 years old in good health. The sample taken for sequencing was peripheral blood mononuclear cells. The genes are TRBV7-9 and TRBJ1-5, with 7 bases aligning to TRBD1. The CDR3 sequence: CASSSGQTSISPQHF. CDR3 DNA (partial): TGTGCCAGCTCCTCGGGACAGACTTCAATCAGCCCC.